This paragraph covers one TCR beta chain sequence. This entry belongs to a study of blood T cell repertoires in COVID-19. Across the whole study: The United States, Italy and Spain were the sources of the acute and convalescent COVID-19 samples.

Germline V CDR1 and CDR2: LNHDA, SQIVND (reference sequence). This CDR3 is 14 amino acids long. V gave up 10 bases and J gave up 4 bases; unmatched junction bases: 9. This table comes from immunoSEQ multiplex PCR, and its TCRdb copy is limited to in-frame clones, with some not included. This sample has more than 95,000 clones, with 82% found just once. The rearrangement joins TRBV19 to TRBJ2-2; 7 positions agree with TRBD1. This receptor was obtained from an elderly man with acute or convalescent COVID-19. Sequenced input: peripheral blood. CDR3 loop: CATVGTAITGELFF. Written as DNA, the CDR3 is TGTGCCACGGTCGGGACAGCCATCACCGGGGAGCTGTTTTTT.